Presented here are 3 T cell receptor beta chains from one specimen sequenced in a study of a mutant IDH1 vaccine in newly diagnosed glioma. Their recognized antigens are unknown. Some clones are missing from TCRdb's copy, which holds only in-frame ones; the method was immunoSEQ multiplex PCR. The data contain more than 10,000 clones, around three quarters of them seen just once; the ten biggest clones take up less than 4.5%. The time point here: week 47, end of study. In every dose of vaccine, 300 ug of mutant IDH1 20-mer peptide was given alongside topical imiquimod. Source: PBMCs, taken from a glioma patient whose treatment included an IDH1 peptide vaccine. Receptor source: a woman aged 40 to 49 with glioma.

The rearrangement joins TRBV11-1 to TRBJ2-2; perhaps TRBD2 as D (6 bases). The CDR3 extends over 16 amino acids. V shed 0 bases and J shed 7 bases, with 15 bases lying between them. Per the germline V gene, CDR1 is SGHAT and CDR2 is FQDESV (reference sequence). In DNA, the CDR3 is TGTGCCAGCAGCTTAGCGCAAGGAGGGATGGTCGGGGAGCTGTTTTTT. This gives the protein CASSLAQGGMVGELFF. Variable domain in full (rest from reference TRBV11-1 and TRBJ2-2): EAEVAQSPRYKITEKSQAVAFWCDPISGHATLYWYRQILGQGPELLVQFQDESVVDDSQLPKDRFSAERLKGVDSTLKIQPAELGDSAMYLCASSLAQGGMVGELFFGEGSRLTVL.

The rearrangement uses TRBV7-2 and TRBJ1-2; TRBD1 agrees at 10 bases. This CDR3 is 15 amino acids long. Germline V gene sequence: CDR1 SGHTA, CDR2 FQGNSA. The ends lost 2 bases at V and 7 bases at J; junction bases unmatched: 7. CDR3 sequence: CASSLFGDRGIGYTF. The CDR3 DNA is TGTGCCAGCAGCTTATTCGGGGACAGGGGTATTGGCTACACCTTC.

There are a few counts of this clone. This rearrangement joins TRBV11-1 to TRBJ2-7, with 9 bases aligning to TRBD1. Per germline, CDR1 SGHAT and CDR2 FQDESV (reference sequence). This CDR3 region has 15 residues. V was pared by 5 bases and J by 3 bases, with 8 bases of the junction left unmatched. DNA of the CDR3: TGTGCCAGCAGCGAATCCCGGGACAGGGTCTACGAGCAGTACTTC. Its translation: CASSESRDRVYEQYF. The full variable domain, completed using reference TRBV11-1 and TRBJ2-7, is EAEVAQSPRYKITEKSQAVAFWCDPISGHATLYWYRQILGQGPELLVQFQDESVVDDSQLPKDRFSAERLKGVDSTLKIQPAELGDSAMYLCASSESRDRVYEQYFGPGTRLTVT.